This passage covers 2 T cell receptor beta chains from one sample sequenced in a study of cytomegalovirus exposure and HLA in healthy donors. PCR was performed using 60 Vbeta and 13 Jbeta primers. This table comes from immunoSEQ multiplex PCR, and its TCRdb copy is limited to in-frame clones, with some not included. The sample lists about 260,000 clones, more than 55% occurring once. What was sequenced was PBMCs. The receptor set was obtained from a female donor in good health and CMV-seronegative.

The rearrangement joins TRBV5-8 to TRBJ2-1; no clear D. This CDR3 has 13 residues. With 1 base removed from V and 14 bases from J, the gap between germline ends came to 16 bases. Germline V CDR1 and CDR2: SGHTS, YDEGEE. The CDR3 here is CASSLRVASFKFF. The CDR3 DNA reads TGTGCCAGCAGCTTGCGGGTCGCCAGTTTTAAGTTCTTC.

The chain carries TRBV28 and TRBJ2-3; D is unresolved. CDR3 length: 13 amino acids. V was clipped by 5 bases and J by 0 bases, with 6 bases between them. Germline V gene sequence: CDR1 MDHEN, CDR2 SYDVKM. CDR3: CASSRLSTDTQYF. As DNA, the CDR3 is TGTGCCAGCAGTCGTCTGAGCACAGATACGCAGTATTTT.